These T cell receptor beta chains were read from a single sample in a study of Ad26.COV2.S vaccination and SARS-CoV-2 variants. Using immunoSEQ multiplex PCR, the repertoire was profiled, and TCRdb retains in-frame clones only, with some absent. The sample has about 400,000 clones; 80% to 90% are singletons. Source: peripheral blood, taken in a trial of Ad26.COV2.S vaccine versus placebo. These TCRs come from a person aged 18-60 years who received the Ad26.COV2.S COVID-19 vaccine or a placebo. CDR3s include the opening cysteine and the closing phenylalanine or tryptophan. A D gene is named only where the DNA matches it firmly. The size entry is marked missing in some rows and otherwise reads once, few, many or a size class.

V	J	size	D	DNA	CDR3
TRBV4-3	TRBJ2-3	.	.	TGCGCCAGCAGCGCTCGGACAGACCGCACAGATACGCAGTATTTT	CASSARTDRTDTQYF
TRBV5-6	TRBJ2-7	.	.	TGTGCCAGCAGTTGGAGAGGGGAGGACTACGAGCAGTACTTC	CASSWRGEDYEQYF
TRBV7-9	TRBJ2-1	.	TRBD1	TGTGCCAGCAGCTTTTATGGGACAGGCAATGAGCAGTTCTTC	CASSFYGTGNEQFF
TRBV2	TRBJ2-2	.	.	TGTGCCAGCAGTGTCTCCGGAGGGACGAACACCGGGGAGCTGTTTTTT	CASSVSGGTNTGELFF
TRBV19	TRBJ1-6	few	.	TGTGCCAGTAGTATCAAATGGGGTTCACCCCTCCACTTT	CASSIKWGSPLHF
TRBV10-1	TRBJ2-2	.	.	TGCGCCAGCAGTCCCCGGGGGAGCACCGGGGAGCTGTTTTTT	CASSPRGSTGELFF
TRBV3-1/TRBV3-2	TRBJ2-3	.	.	TGTGCCAGCAGCCGTGGCACAGATACGCAGTATTTT	CASSRGTDTQYF
TRBV5-1	TRBJ1-2	.	.	TGCGCCAGCAGCTTTTTGGCGGGCGCCAACTATGGCTACACCTTC	CASSFLAGANYGYTF
TRBV7-9	TRBJ2-4	.	.	TGTGCCAGCAGCTCTCGGTTAGCCAAAAACATTCAGTACTTC	CASSSRLAKNIQYF
TRBV7-9	TRBJ1-4	.	TRBD1	TGTGCCAGCAGTTCCTCGACAGGGCCTAATGAAAAACTGTTTTTT	CASSSSTGPNEKLFF
TRBV4-3	TRBJ2-3	.	TRBD2	TGCGCCAGCAGCCAGTCCCTGACTAGCGGGGTGGGCACAGATACGCAGTATTTT	CASSQSLTSGVGTDTQYF
TRBV4-1	TRBJ2-1	.	.	TGCGCCAGCAGCCAAGAGGGCCTGATAGTCAATGAGCAGTTCTTC	CASSQEGLIVNEQFF
TRBV25-1	TRBJ1-5	.	.	TGTGCCAGCAGCGGACCGAATTTCGAGCCCCAGCATTTT	CASSGPNFEPQHF
TRBV29-1	TRBJ2-7	.	TRBD1	TGCAGCGTCCAGACAGGGCTCGAGCAGTACTTC	CSVQTGLEQYF
TRBV5-1	TRBJ1-4	.	.	TGCGCCAGCAGCTCCGGAGCCAGGACTAATGAAAAACTGTTTTTT	CASSSGARTNEKLFF
TRBV29-1	TRBJ1-1	once	.	TGCACGTCAGGGGAAAAGGACACTGAAGCTTTCTTT	CTSGEKDTEAFF
TRBV27	TRBJ2-3	.	.	TGTGCCAGCAGTTTAGGTGTTTCTAGAGCAGATACGCAGTATTTT	CASSLGVSRADTQYF
TRBV6-6	TRBJ2-3	.	TRBD1	TGTGCCAGCAGTTACTCCGGGACAGGGACCCCGGATACGCAGTATTTT	CASSYSGTGTPDTQYF
TRBV3-1/TRBV3-2	TRBJ1-1	.	.	TGTGCCAGCAGCCAAGATTTAGCAGCTCACTCTTTGACTGAAGCTTTCTTT	CASSQDLAAHSLTEAFF
TRBV6-5	TRBJ1-1	.	.	TGTGCCAGCAGTTACCCAGGTCGGGCGGACACTGAAGCTTTCTTT	CASSYPGRADTEAFF
TRBV10-3	TRBJ2-3	.	.	TGTGCCATCAGTGAGTCGTTAGGGGGCACAGATACGCAGTATTTT	CAISESLGGTDTQYF
TRBV13	TRBJ2-3	.	TRBD2	TGTGCCAGCAGCTTACCCTCTCTAGCGGGGACCACAGATACGCAGTATTTT	CASSLPSLAGTTDTQYF
TRBV5-1	TRBJ2-7	.	TRBD1	TGCGCCAGCAGCTTCCCCGGGACAGGGGGCCGGGAGCAGTACTTC	CASSFPGTGGREQYF
TRBV13	TRBJ2-7	.	.	TGTGCCAGCAGTCAAGGACAGTATGGTATGTACGAGCAGTACTTC	CASSQGQYGMYEQYF
TRBV19	TRBJ1-1	.	.	TGTGCCAGTAGTGCAAGAGGGCAGCCTGACACTGAAGCTTTCTTT	CASSARGQPDTEAFF
TRBV6-5	TRBJ1-1	once	.	TGTGCCAGCAGTCGTCGGATGAACACTGAAGCTTTCTTT	CASSRRMNTEAFF
TRBV5-6	TRBJ1-1	.	.	TGTGCCAGCAGCTGGGACCTTGGGAACACTGAAGCTTTCTTT	CASSWDLGNTEAFF
TRBV18	TRBJ1-3	once	TRBD1	TGTGCCAGCTCACCGACGACGGACAGGACCTCTGGAAACACCATATATTTT	CASSPTTDRTSGNTIYF
TRBV5-4	TRBJ1-6	few	TRBD1	TGTGCCAGCAGCTTGAGAGGGGGCCGGGATTCACCCCTCCACTTT	CASSLRGGRDSPLHF
TRBV2	TRBJ1-1	few	.	TGTGCCAGCAGTGAAAACAGGGACGGGGCTTTCTTT	CASSENRDGAFF
TRBV7-2	TRBJ1-1	few	TRBD1	TGTGCCAGCAGCCCTAGAGGGACAGGGGAGTACATTGGAGCTTTCTTT	CASSPRGTGEYIGAFF
TRBV6-1	TRBJ1-1	.	.	TGTGCCAGCAGTGAAGCCGGCGGGGGGGGCACTGAAGCTTTCTTT	CASSEAGGGGTEAFF
TRBV5-1	TRBJ2-3	.	TRBD1	TGCGCCAGCAGCCCGGGACAGCGAACAGATACGCAGTATTTT	CASSPGQRTDTQYF
TRBV5-1	TRBJ2-7	few	.	TGCGCCAGCAGCTTGGAGGGTACGGGGGACGAGCAGTACTTC	CASSLEGTGDEQYF
TRBV29-1	TRBJ1-2	.	.	TGCAGCGTTGAAGGCTGGGAAATCTATGGCTACACCTTC	CSVEGWEIYGYTF
TRBV6-6	TRBJ2-7	.	TRBD1	TGTGCCAGCAGTCACCGGACAGGGAGCTCCTACGAGCAGTACTTC	CASSHRTGSSYEQYF
TRBV29-1	TRBJ2-1	.	.	TGCAGCGTTGACGGCAGCCGCTACAATGAGCAGTTCTTC	CSVDGSRYNEQFF
TRBV4-1	TRBJ2-1	.	.	TGCGCCAGCAGCCAAGCAGGAGGGGGGTTAACCCTCGAGCAGTTCTTC	CASSQAGGGLTLEQFF
TRBV5-1	TRBJ2-1	.	.	TGCGCCAGCAGCTCCCCGAACGGGCGCACCTCAGGCGAGCAGTTCTTC	CASSSPNGRTSGEQFF
TRBV11-2	TRBJ2-7	once	.	TGTGCCAGCAGCCGGTGGGGCGAGCAGTACTTC	CASSRWGEQYF
TRBV11-3	TRBJ2-5	.	.	TGTGCCAGCAGCCCGAACGGGTCGCAAGAGACCCAGTACTTC	CASSPNGSQETQYF
TRBV7-8	TRBJ1-5	once	TRBD1	TGTGCCAGCAGCTTAGGGAGGGGACAGGACAATCAGCCCCAGCATTTT	CASSLGRGQDNQPQHF
TRBV4-1	TRBJ1-5	.	TRBD1	TGCGCCAGCAGCCAGGGACAGGGGGCCGCTCAGCCCCAGCATTTT	CASSQGQGAAQPQHF
TRBV2	TRBJ1-1	.	.	TGTGCCAGCAGCCGAGGGCAGGGGCCATTGAACACTGAAGCTTTCTTT	CASSRGQGPLNTEAFF
TRBV6-6	TRBJ2-7	.	TRBD2	TGTGCCAGCAGCCCCTCTAGCGGGGTATCCTACGAGCAGTACTTC	CASSPSSGVSYEQYF
TRBV10-1	TRBJ2-2	.	.	TGCGCCAGCAGTTGGTCATCGAACACCGGGGAGCTGTTTTTT	CASSWSSNTGELFF
TRBV7-9	TRBJ2-3	.	.	TGTGCCAGCAGCACTGAGAGGGCGATCGGTTTGGATACGCAGTATTTT	CASSTERAIGLDTQYF
TRBV9	TRBJ2-1	.	.	TGTGCCAGCAGCGGGAGGTGGTCTGACGAGCAGTTCTTC	CASSGRWSDEQFF
TRBV2	TRBJ1-5	.	TRBD1	TGTGCCAGCAGTGGGGGACAGGATCAGCCCCAGCATTTT	CASSGGQDQPQHF
TRBV13	TRBJ2-7	once	TRBD2	TGTGCCAGCAGCCCCCCGGGACTAGCGGGGGGAGAGCAGTACTTC	CASSPPGLAGGEQYF
TRBV11-2	TRBJ2-7	.	TRBD2	TGTGCCAGCAGCTTCGGACTAGCGGGGGTAGAGCAGTACTTC	CASSFGLAGVEQYF
TRBV12-3/TRBV12-4	TRBJ1-3	.	.	TGTGCCAGCAGTTTACAAGGAAACACCATATATTTT	CASSLQGNTIYF
TRBV6-1	TRBJ1-6	few	.	TGTGCCAGCAGTGACCTATATTCACCCCTCCACTTT	CASSDLYSPLHF
TRBV19	TRBJ1-6	few	.	TGTGCCAGTAAGGAACAAAGGGAATGGAATTCACCCCTCCACTTT	CASKEQREWNSPLHF
TRBV12-3/TRBV12-4	TRBJ1-3	few	.	TGTGCCAGCAGTTTAACCTCTGGAAACACCATATATTTT	CASSLTSGNTIYF
TRBV6-2/TRBV6-3	TRBJ2-5	.	.	TGTGCCAGCAGCCAGGTGGGGGCGCGTGAGACCCAGTACTTC	CASSQVGARETQYF
TRBV4-3	TRBJ2-5	.	TRBD1	TGCGCCAGCAGTCGGACAGGGGAGGGGGAGACCCAGTACTTC	CASSRTGEGETQYF